This passage covers 29 T cell receptor beta chains from one sample sequenced in a study of post-analysis software for immune sequencing data. Study-wide results and caveats: With TRBV5-6, TRBV5-1 and TRBV20-1 included, about five TRBV segments were more frequent in patients than in controls.

Unique molecular identifiers featured in each of the TCR beta cDNA libraries. TCRdb redid the calling of the PCR reads with MiXCR, one entry per CDR3 protein. The sample yields approximately 440,000 distinct CDR3 sequences, less than 45% seen once. Their cognate antigens are unknown. The sequencing input was blood. Receptors originate from a girl aged 5-17 years with multiple sclerosis.

This clonotype was counted between two and nine times. The genes are TRBV29-1 and TRBJ2-7, with TRBD1 as a possible D gene (6 bases). Germline assignment: CDR1 SQVTM and CDR2 ANQGSEA. The CDR3 spans 11 residues. The germline V and J ends were trimmed by 3 bases and 8 bases, with 11 bases remaining between them. The CDR3 DNA reads as TGCAGCGTTGACAGGGGTCGCAAGCAGTACTTC. Its protein is CSVDRGRKQYF.

This clonotype has only one observation. The V gene is TRBV20-1, the J gene TRBJ2-5, with D possibly TRBD1 on 5 matching bases. Germline CDR1 is DFQATT and CDR2 is SNEGSKA (reference sequence). The V end lost 6 bases, the J end lost 0 bases, and 11 bases lay between the germline ends. The CDR3 has 13 residues. CDR3 in amino acids: CSAVQGNQETQYF. The CDR3 DNA is TGCAGTGCCGTCCAGGGAAACCAAGAGACCCAGTACTTC.

This clonotype was detected only a few times. The chain recombines TRBV20-1 with TRBJ2-4; D is perhaps TRBD2 (5 bases). Trimming stripped 7 bases from V and 13 bases from J, with 17 bases between. The CDR3 spans 11 residues. CDR1 is DFQATT, CDR2 SNEGSKA, per germline (reference sequence). CDR3 DNA sequence: TGCAGTGTTTCAAAGCGGAATGAGCAGTACTTC. It specifies CSVSKRNEQYF.

The chain joins TRBV7-9 to TRBJ2-1; D is possibly TRBD2 (7 bases). The ends were cut back, 5 bases at V and 2 bases at J, with 16 bases in the middle. The CDR3 contains 16 residues. The germline V gene has CDR1 SEHNR and CDR2 FQNEAQ (reference sequence). The CDR3 is CASSQGGGPAYNEQFF. The CDR3 region has the DNA TGTGCCAGCAGCCAGGGAGGGGGACCTGCCTACAATGAGCAGTTCTTC.

The rearrangement links TRBV7-3 to TRBJ2-5, with D perhaps assigned TRBD1 or TRBD2 (5 bases each). Germline V lookup: CDR1 SGHTA, CDR2 FQGTGA. V lost 0 bases and J lost 11, with 13 bases in between. This CDR3 is built from 13 residues. The chain's CDR3 is CASSLTVLGEQYF. CDR3 bases: TGTGCCAGCAGCTTAACCGTACTGGGGGAGCAGTACTTC.

The rearrangement uses TRBV5-1 and TRBJ2-3, with 7 positions matching TRBD2. The junction had 15 bases not matched to a gene; V was cut back by 2 bases and J by 3 bases. This CDR3 is built from 18 residues. Germline CDR1 and CDR2: SGHRS and YFSETQ. This chain's CDR3 is CASSLGGRDRAQTDTQYF. As DNA, the CDR3 is TGCGCCAGCAGCTTAGGCGGGAGAGACAGAGCTCAAACAGATACGCAGTATTTT.

This chain links TRBV28 with TRBJ2-4; 8 bases match TRBD1. Germline V CDR1 and CDR2: MDHEN, SYDVKM. J lost 13 bases, V lost 4 bases, and 6 bases had no gene match. This CDR3 is built from 12 residues. The CDR3: CASSSDRAGQYF. DNA for the CDR3: TGTGCCAGCAGTTCGGACAGGGCTGGGCAGTACTTC.

This sequence joins TRBV7-9 and TRBJ2-7; 8 nucleotides match TRBD1. V trimming: 0 bases; J trimming: 1 base; junction bases outside the gene matches: 8. This CDR3 is built from 17 residues. Germline loops: CDR1 SEHNR, CDR2 FQNEAQ (reference sequence). DNA of the CDR3: TGTGCCAGCAGCTTAGCGGGGAACCGGGACAGGTCCTACGAGCAGTACTTC. Translating it yields CASSLAGNRDRSYEQYF.

This clonotype was detected a few times. The chain recombines TRBV5-1 with TRBJ2-1, with D perhaps matching TRBD2 (6 bases). This CDR3 contains 15 residues. V was shortened by 0 bases and J by 3 bases, with 10 bases between the two germline ends. Looked up from germline, CDR1 is SGHRS and CDR2 is YFSETQ. The CDR3 protein is CASSLAREFYNEQFF. Written as DNA, the CDR3 is TGCGCCAGCAGCTTGGCCCGGGAGTTCTACAATGAGCAGTTCTTC.

The chain joins TRBV11-2 to TRBJ2-3, with D possibly TRBD2 on 6 matching bases. The CDR3 runs to 15 residues. V gave up 5 bases and J gave up 6 bases, with 18 bases separating them. Germline CDR1 is SGHAT and CDR2 is FQNNGV. The CDR3 is CASSPAGTPTDTQYF. The CDR3 region has the DNA TGTGCCAGCAGCCCGGCCGGGACTCCAACGGATACGCAGTATTTT.

This chain links TRBV4-1 with TRBJ2-7; D is unresolved. The CDR3 has 15 residues. V was cut by 2 bases and J by 3 bases, with 14 bases left in between. Germline CDR1 reads MGHRA; CDR2 reads YSYEKL. The CDR3 region is CASSQNLQPLYEQYF. CDR3 DNA: TGCGCCAGCAGCCAAAACCTTCAACCCCTCTACGAGCAGTACTTC.

V gene TRBV5-4 combines with J gene TRBJ1-2, with TRBD1 as a possible D gene (5 bases). From germline, CDR1 is SGHNT and CDR2 YYREEE (reference sequence). V lost 0 bases and J 5 bases, leaving 14 bases between the germline ends. The CDR3 loop spans 15 amino acids. CDR3: CASSLVGGRQYGYTF. DNA for the CDR3: TGTGCCAGCAGCTTGGTGGGGGGTCGGCAATATGGCTACACCTTC.

V is TRBV20-1 and J is TRBJ2-1; D is perhaps TRBD2 (5 bases). CDR3 length equals 17 residues. Trimming took off 0 bases at V and 0 bases at J, with 15 bases between the two ends. Germline V gene data show CDR1 as DFQATT and CDR2 as SNEGSKA (reference sequence). The CDR3 here is CSARDPVGSSSYNEQFF. The CDR3 nucleotides read TGCAGTGCTAGAGATCCTGTGGGGAGCAGCTCCTACAATGAGCAGTTCTTC.

The CDR3 coding sequence is TGTGCCAGCAGCCCTCGACAGATCTACGAGCAGTACTTC. The encoded protein is CASSPRQIYEQYF. This chain connects TRBV11-2 to TRBJ2-7; tentative D call: TRBD1 (5 bases). The germline gives CDR1 SGHAT, CDR2 FQNNGV. Trimming left V 5 bases short and J 3 bases short, with 11 bases between. This CDR3 is built from 13 residues.

The chain is built from TRBV10-3 and TRBJ2-3; no definite D call. CDR3 length equals 13 residues. In germline, CDR1 is ENHRY, CDR2 SYGVKD. V shed 3 bases and J shed 4 bases, with 8 bases lying between them. CDR3 protein: CAISDRQSDTQYF. In nucleotides, the CDR3 is TGTGCCATCAGTGATCGGCAATCAGATACGCAGTATTTT.

The J gene is TRBJ2-5, the V gene TRBV27, with D perhaps TRBD1 (6 bases). The J call is doubtful: the DNA matches TRBJ2-7 better. From germline, CDR1 is MNHEY and CDR2 SMNVEV (reference sequence). The CDR3 consists of 13 residues. The CDR3 loop is CASGGGATYEQYF. CDR3 DNA sequence: TGTGCCAGCGGGGGCGGTGCTACCTACGAGCAGTACTTC.

The sample holds a few counts of this clonotype. In DNA form, the CDR3 reads TGTGCCAGCAGTTCGACTAACTCCTACGAGCAGTACTTC. Translation gives CASSSTNSYEQYF. The chain uses TRBV27 and TRBJ2-7; maybe TRBD2 (5 bases). CDR1 is MNHEY and CDR2 is SMNVEV in the germline V gene (reference sequence). V lost 4 bases and J lost 0, with 7 bases in between. The CDR3 length is 13 residues.

The chain uses TRBV6-5 and TRBJ2-7; 7 bases map to TRBD2. J gave up 2 bases and V 7 bases, and 11 bases lay outside the gene matches. This CDR3 is 15 amino acids long. The germline V gene has CDR1 MNHEY and CDR2 SVGAGI. The CDR3 protein is CASNATSGATYEQYF. The CDR3 nucleotides are TGTGCCAGCAATGCTACAAGCGGGGCGACCTACGAGCAGTACTTC.

This clonotype was seen only once. The chain joins TRBV27 to TRBJ1-1; TRBD1 agrees at 7 bases. CDR1 MNHEY and CDR2 SMNVEV come from the germline V gene (reference sequence). Trimming removed 7 bases from V and 5 bases from J; junction bases left unmatched: 13. CDR3 length: 15 amino acids. The DNA for the CDR3 is TGTGCCAGCAACTGGTACAGGGGCTCGAGGACTGAAGCTTTCTTT. This gives the protein CASNWYRGSRTEAFF.

The gene calls are TRBV3-1 and TRBJ2-5, with TRBD1 matching 12 bases. The DNA end favors TRBJ2-7, so the J call may be wrong. Per the germline V gene, CDR1 is LGHDT and CDR2 is YNNKEL (reference sequence). CDR3 length: 15 amino acids. The CDR3 protein is CASSQGGTGGHEQYF. The CDR3 DNA sequence: TGTGCCAGCAGCCAAGGGGGGACAGGGGGCCACGAGCAGTACTTC.

V usage is TRBV6-1 and J usage is TRBJ2-1; 11 bases agree with TRBD1. The V and J ends lost 10 bases and 6 bases, in that order; junction bases with no gene match: 11. The germline V gene encodes CDR1 MNHNS and CDR2 SASEGT. This CDR3 has 15 amino acids. The CDR3 DNA reads TGTGCCACCGACCAATGGACAGGGGGCTGCAATGAGCAGTTCTTC. It encodes CATDQWTGGCNEQFF.

V gene TRBV2 combines with J gene TRBJ2-3; D not resolved. With 8 bases removed from V and 2 bases from J, the gap between germline ends came to 11 bases. The CDR3 consists of 13 residues. The germline gives CDR1 SNHLY, CDR2 FYNNEI. The chain's CDR3 is CASGRENTDTQYF. The CDR3 DNA sequence: TGTGCCAGCGGCAGAGAAAACACAGATACGCAGTATTTT.

The chain recombines TRBV3-1 with TRBJ2-7; tentative D call: TRBD1 (6 bases). The CDR3 length is 16 residues. Between the trimmed V and J ends, which lost 6 bases and 3 bases, there was a span of 21 bases. Germline lookup yields CDR1 LGHDT and CDR2 YNNKEL (reference sequence). The CDR3 spells CASSCDYPRGIYEQYF. DNA for the CDR3: TGTGCCAGCAGTTGCGACTATCCCAGGGGAATCTACGAGCAGTACTTC.

The chain joins TRBV20-1 to TRBJ1-6; 7 nucleotides agree with TRBD1. With 3 bases clipped from V and 7 bases from J, the junction kept 6 bases outside the gene matches. The CDR3 is 14 residues long. Per germline, CDR1 DFQATT and CDR2 SNEGSKA (reference sequence). CDR3 loop: CSARPGQWNSPLHF. CDR3 in DNA: TGCAGTGCTAGGCCGGGACAGTGGAATTCACCCCTCCACTTT.

This clonotype was counted only a few times. The chain links TRBV4-1 to TRBJ2-4, with D unresolved. The CDR3 length is 17 residues. Germline CDR1 reads MGHRA; CDR2 reads YSYEKL. V was pared by 0 bases and J by 0 bases, with 12 bases between. CDR3 residues: CASSQDWAVLAKNIQYF. CDR3 DNA: TGCGCCAGCAGCCAAGATTGGGCCGTCCTAGCCAAAAACATTCAGTACTTC.

The CDR3 region has the DNA TGTGCCAGCAGAGCAGGGGCCGGGGAGCAGTACTTC. Protein: CASRAGAGEQYF. This chain connects TRBV28 to TRBJ2-4, with D possibly TRBD1 on 6 matching bases. Germline V gene data show CDR1 as MDHEN and CDR2 as SYDVKM. The CDR3 is 12 residues long. With 6 bases removed from V and 13 bases from J, the gap between germline ends came to 16 bases.

This clonotype came up a few times. The chain employs TRBV9 and TRBJ2-3, with a weak D call TRBD2 (6 bases). Trimming pared 0 bases from V and 1 base from J, leaving 9 bases between. This CDR3 region has 15 residues. CDR1 is SGDLS and CDR2 is YYNGEE in the germline V gene. For the CDR3, the DNA is TGTGCCAGCAGCGTAGAGGTAGCGGGCACAGATACGCAGTATTTT. It codes for CASSVEVAGTDTQYF.

The chain couples TRBV20-1 to TRBJ2-3; the D gene is possibly TRBD2 (6 bases). The V end was cut by 6 bases, the J end by 2 bases, with 15 bases between. CDR3 length equals 14 residues. Germline values: CDR1 DFQATT, CDR2 SNEGSKA (reference sequence). CDR3 in DNA: TGCAGTGCCCCCCCGCGGGACCTCACAGATACGCAGTATTTT. Amino acids: CSAPPRDLTDTQYF.

Only a few counts were recorded for this clonotype. V gene TRBV7-9 combines with J gene TRBJ2-5, with TRBD2 matching 7 bases. CDR3 length: 15 amino acids. CDR1 is SEHNR, CDR2 FQNEAQ, per germline (reference sequence). The V segment lost 0 bases and the J segment 5 bases; nucleotides outside the gene matches: 6. The CDR3: CASSLAGGSRETQYF. Here the CDR3 DNA reads TGTGCCAGCAGCTTAGCTGGCGGGAGTAGGGAGACCCAGTACTTC.